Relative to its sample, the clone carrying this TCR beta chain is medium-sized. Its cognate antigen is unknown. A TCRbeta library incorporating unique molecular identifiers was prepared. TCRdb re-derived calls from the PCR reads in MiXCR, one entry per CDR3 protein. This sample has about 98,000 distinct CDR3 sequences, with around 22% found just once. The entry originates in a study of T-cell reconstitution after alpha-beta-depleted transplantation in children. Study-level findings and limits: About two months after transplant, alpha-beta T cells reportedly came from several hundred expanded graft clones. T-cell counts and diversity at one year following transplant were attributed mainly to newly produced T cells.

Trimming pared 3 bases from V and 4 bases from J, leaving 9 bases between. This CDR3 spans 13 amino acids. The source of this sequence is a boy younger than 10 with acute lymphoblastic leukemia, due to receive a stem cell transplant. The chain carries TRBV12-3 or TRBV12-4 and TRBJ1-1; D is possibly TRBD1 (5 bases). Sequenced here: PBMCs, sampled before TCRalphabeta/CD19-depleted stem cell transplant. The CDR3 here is CASSFGGFTEAFF. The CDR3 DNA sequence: TGTGCCAGCAGTTTCGGGGGGTTCACTGAAGCTTTCTTT.